The 26 T cell receptor beta chains listed next were all sequenced from one sample in a study of shared clonotypes between healthy human individuals. The assay was immunoSEQ multiplex PCR, and TCRdb's table has in-frame clones only and misses some. Counted here are some 550,000 clones, 95% to 98% occurring once; the ten biggest clones make up 0.055% to 0.07%. Specimen: naive CD4+ T cells sorted from blood. Subset specified: CD45RA+ positively selected. These receptors were collected from a woman in her 30s in good health.

This chain links TRBV6-1 with TRBJ1-3, with a possible D match to TRBD1 (6 bases). From germline, CDR1 is MNHNS and CDR2 SASEGT. Trimming cost V 2 bases and J 4 bases, with 12 bases left between them. CDR3 length: 15 amino acids. CDR3 region: CASSELGARGNTIYF. CDR3 nucleotides: TGTGCCAGCAGTGAACTGGGGGCGCGGGGAAACACCATATATTTT.

The chain carries TRBV9 and TRBJ2-7; no clear D. V was clipped by 0 bases and J by 2 bases, with 12 bases between them. The CDR3 has 15 amino acids. Germline values: CDR1 SGDLS, CDR2 YYNGEE. CDR3 loop: CASSVDGVQTYEQYF. The DNA for the CDR3 is TGTGCCAGCAGCGTAGATGGGGTCCAAACCTACGAGCAGTACTTC.

V and J are TRBV6-1 and TRBJ1-4; 10 positions agree with TRBD1. The CDR3 runs to 15 residues. V trimming: 3 bases; J trimming: 7 bases; junction bases outside the gene matches: 5. CDR1 MNHNS and CDR2 SASEGT come from the germline V gene. This CDR3 is CASSEWDRGGEKLFF. In DNA, the CDR3 is TGTGCCAGCAGTGAGTGGGACAGGGGTGGTGAAAAACTGTTTTTT.

This chain connects TRBV15 to TRBJ2-3; possibly TRBD2 for D (5 bases). V was trimmed by 0 bases and J by 7 bases, leaving 8 bases between them. Germline V CDR1 and CDR2: LNHNV, YYDKDF (reference sequence). CDR3 size: 13 residues. As DNA, the CDR3 is TGTGCCACCAGCAGAGACTCGGGGTATACGCAGTATTTT. Translated: CATSRDSGYTQYF.

The CDR3 DNA follows: TGCGCCAGCAGCTTTGGCACAGCTTCTAATGAAAAACTGTTTTTT. Protein product: CASSFGTASNEKLFF. The chain links TRBV5-1 to TRBJ1-4; D is unclear. The CDR3 is 15 residues long. Germline loops: CDR1 SGHRS, CDR2 YFSETQ. V was trimmed by 2 bases and J by 3 bases, leaving 11 bases between them. Complete variable domain (other parts from reference TRBV5-1 and TRBJ1-4): KAGVTQTPRYLIKTRGQQVTLSCSPISGHRSVSWYQQTPGQGLQFLFEYFSETQRNKGNFPGRFSGRQFSNSRSEMNVSTLELGDSALYLCASSFGTASNEKLFFGSGTQLSVL.

The chain has TRBV5-1 and TRBJ1-2; D ambiguous. The germline V gene has CDR1 SGHRS and CDR2 YFSETQ. Trimming pared 0 bases from V and 4 bases from J, leaving 13 bases between. This CDR3 has 15 amino acids. The CDR3 is CASSLDGGFAYGYTF. In DNA form, the CDR3 reads TGCGCCAGCAGCTTGGATGGAGGGTTCGCCTATGGCTACACCTTC. Filled out from reference TRBV5-1 and TRBJ1-2, the complete variable domain reads KAGVTQTPRYLIKTRGQQVTLSCSPISGHRSVSWYQQTPGQGLQFLFEYFSETQRNKGNFPGRFSGRQFSNSRSEMNVSTLELGDSALYLCASSLDGGFAYGYTFGSGTRLTVV.

V is TRBV28 and J is TRBJ2-2; D unclear. The CDR3 spans 14 residues. CDR1 and CDR2 (germline): MDHEN, SYDVKM. V was cut by 5 bases and J by 4 bases, with 11 bases left in between. Here the CDR3 reads CASSPWTSTGELFF. In DNA form, the CDR3 reads TGTGCCAGCAGTCCCTGGACCAGCACCGGGGAGCTGTTTTTT.

The chain joins TRBV18 to TRBJ2-6; a possible D gene is TRBD2 (6 bases). Trimming removed 5 bases from V and 2 bases from J, with 7 bases in between. CDR1 is KGHSH, CDR2 LQKENI, per germline. The CDR3 extends over 14 amino acids. This chain's CDR3 is CASSRTTGANVLTF. CDR3 bases: TGTGCCAGCTCAAGGACTACTGGGGCCAACGTCCTGACTTTC.

The rearrangement links TRBV7-6 to TRBJ2-7; 10 bases are shared with TRBD2. The CDR3 is made up of 13 amino acids. The junction had 3 bases not matched to a gene; V was cut back by 4 bases and J by 6 bases. Germline V lookup: CDR1 SGHVS, CDR2 FNYEAQ. For the CDR3, the DNA is TGTGCCAGCAGCTCGGGGACTAGCGCCGAGCAGTACTTC. This translates into CASSSGTSAEQYF.

This chain uses TRBV28 with TRBJ2-1; a possible D gene is TRBD2 (5 bases). Trimming took 4 bases from V and 13 from J, leaving 11 bases between them. The CDR3 spans 11 residues. Germline CDR1 and CDR2: MDHEN and SYDVKM. The CDR3 reads CASSSQRFQFF. In DNA, the CDR3 is TGTGCCAGCAGTTCCCAGCGGTTCCAGTTCTTC.

The chain carries TRBV18 and TRBJ2-2, with a weak D call TRBD2 (6 bases). Germline V CDR1 and CDR2: KGHSH, LQKENI. V lost 2 bases to trimming and J lost 5 bases, with 18 bases between them. The CDR3 runs to 17 residues. CDR3 loop: CASSPVGRSLETGELFF. The DNA for the CDR3 is TGTGCCAGCTCACCAGTGGGGAGGAGCCTGGAGACCGGGGAGCTGTTTTTT.

The rearrangement joins TRBV5-1 to TRBJ2-1, with a tentative D call TRBD2 (5 bases). Trimming left V 5 bases short and J 6 bases short, with 18 bases between. CDR3 length: 15 residues. CDR1 SGHRS and CDR2 YFSETQ come from the germline V gene. CDR3 in DNA: TGCGCCAGCAGACTGGGGTCGGGATACCCCAATGAGCAGTTCTTC. Its translation is CASRLGSGYPNEQFF.

The genes are TRBV6-5 and TRBJ2-7, with D unclear. Per the germline V gene, CDR1 is MNHEY and CDR2 is SVGAGI. The CDR3 is 12 amino acids. With 6 bases removed from V and 4 bases from J, the gap between germline ends came to 10 bases. CDR3 nucleotides: TGTGCCAGCAGCCCCGACGGGTACGAGCAGTACTTC. The encoded protein is CASSPDGYEQYF.

The J gene is TRBJ2-7, the V gene TRBV18; 8 positions match TRBD2. The CDR3 sequence is 15 residues long. The V and J ends lost 0 bases and 3 bases, in that order; junction bases with no gene match: 4. Germline lookup yields CDR1 KGHSH and CDR2 LQKENI. CDR3 loop: CASSPPTAGVYEQYF. The CDR3 DNA follows: TGTGCCAGCTCACCACCTACAGCGGGAGTCTACGAGCAGTACTTC.

The CDR3 spells CASSLEWTGDEAFF. The DNA for the CDR3 is TGTGCCAGCAGCTTAGAATGGACGGGCGATGAAGCTTTCTTT. This chain links TRBV7-9 with TRBJ1-1; D gene uncertain. V was shortened by 1 base and J by 7 bases, with 13 bases between the two germline ends. The CDR3 contains 14 residues. Germline CDR1 and CDR2: SEHNR and FQNEAQ (reference sequence). Based on the CDR3 plus reference TRBV7-9 and TRBJ1-1, the full variable domain is DTGVSQNPRHKITKRGQNVTFRCDPISEHNRLYWYRQTLGQGPEFLTYFQNEAQLEKSRLLSDRFSAERPKGSFSTLEIQRTEQGDSAMYLCASSLEWTGDEAFFGQGTRLTVV.

The chain joins TRBV28 to TRBJ1-4, with TRBD1 as a possible D gene (6 bases). V was pared by 6 bases and J by 0 bases, with 8 bases between. The germline V gene has CDR1 MDHEN and CDR2 SYDVKM. This CDR3 contains 14 residues. CDR3 residues: CASRGAATNEKLFF. The CDR3 nucleotides read TGTGCCAGCAGGGGGGCAGCAACTAATGAAAAACTGTTTTTT.

This chain connects TRBV2 to TRBJ1-6, with a possible D match to TRBD1 (5 bases). This CDR3 is 15 amino acids long. Germline V gives CDR1 SNHLY, CDR2 FYNNEI. V lost 5 bases and J lost 8, with 16 bases in between. The CDR3 region is CASSQRDPKDSPLHF. CDR3 nucleotide sequence: TGTGCCAGCAGTCAGCGGGACCCTAAAGATTCACCCCTCCACTTT.

The chain has TRBV2 and TRBJ2-3; 7 bases fit TRBD2. J was trimmed by 2 bases and V by 8 bases; bases with no gene match: 7. Germline CDR1 and CDR2: SNHLY and FYNNEI. This CDR3 comprises 14 residues. The DNA of the CDR3 is TGTGCCAGCGCGAGGGACTATCCCACAGATACGCAGTATTTT. This gives the protein CASARDYPTDTQYF.

This chain uses TRBV28 with TRBJ2-7; D is ambiguous. The CDR3 consists of 14 residues. Germline V gene data show CDR1 as MDHEN and CDR2 as SYDVKM. V was shortened by 1 base and J by 3 bases, with 10 bases between the two germline ends. This CDR3 is CASSLLGQLYEQYF. The CDR3 DNA sequence: TGTGCCAGCAGTTTATTGGGCCAGCTCTACGAGCAGTACTTC.

The V gene is TRBV28, the J gene TRBJ1-5; D call uncertain. This CDR3 is 13 amino acids long. Germline CDR1 and CDR2: MDHEN and SYDVKM. V was shortened by 8 bases and J by 3 bases, with 11 bases between the two germline ends. The CDR3 reads CASYAQINQPQHF. The CDR3 nucleotides read TGTGCCAGCTACGCCCAGATCAATCAGCCCCAGCATTTT.

The chain links TRBV18 to TRBJ1-4; D gene unclear. CDR3 length: 13 amino acids. V was clipped by 10 bases and J by 5 bases, with 14 bases between them. CDR1 is KGHSH, CDR2 LQKENI, per germline. CDR3 loop: CATQTAANEKLFF. The DNA of the CDR3 is TGTGCCACCCAAACAGCAGCGAATGAAAAACTGTTTTTT.

Note on this clone: The identical CDR3 is also encoded by other nucleotide sequences in the sample. The chain recombines TRBV5-8 with TRBJ2-3; TRBD2 matches at 7 bases. CDR1 and CDR2 from the germline V gene are SGHTS and YDEGEE. The CDR3 sequence is 16 residues long. V dropped 0 bases and J dropped 0; count of bases not matched to a gene: 4. CDR3 amino acids: CASSLGLAESTDTQYF. The CDR3 nucleotides are TGTGCCAGCAGCTTGGGGCTAGCGGAGAGCACAGATACGCAGTATTTT.

The V and J genes are TRBV28 and TRBJ1-2, with unresolved D. CDR1 and CDR2 (germline): MDHEN, SYDVKM. The ends were cut back, 3 bases at V and 3 bases at J, with 8 bases in the middle. CDR3 length equals 13 residues. This CDR3 is CASSFYIDYGYTF. The DNA of the CDR3 is TGTGCCAGCAGTTTTTATATTGACTATGGCTACACCTTC.

This chain uses TRBV13 with TRBJ1-2; D gene uncertain. This CDR3 region has 14 residues. V was cut by 5 bases and J by 0 bases, with 10 bases left in between. Germline-derived CDR1 and CDR2 are PRHDT and FYEKMQ (reference sequence). CDR3 sequence (DNA): TGTGCCAGCAGCCCTAGTATGACTAACTATGGCTACACCTTC. It specifies CASSPSMTNYGYTF.

V usage is TRBV28 and J usage is TRBJ1-2; TRBD1 might be the D (5 bases). Germline values: CDR1 MDHEN, CDR2 SYDVKM. V shed 10 bases and J shed 5 bases, with 17 bases lying between them. The CDR3 spans 13 residues. The CDR3, as DNA: TGTGCCACCGTGACTGGGGGGGGTTATGGCTACACCTTC. The encoded protein is CATVTGGGYGYTF.

The gene calls are TRBV4-1 and TRBJ2-3; D gene uncertain. CDR3 length: 14 residues. Germline V gene sequence: CDR1 MGHRA, CDR2 YSYEKL. V gave up 2 bases and J gave up 0 bases, with 6 bases separating them. The CDR3 DNA is TGCGCCAGCAGCCAATATTCTAGCACAGATACGCAGTATTTT. This translates into CASSQYSSTDTQYF.